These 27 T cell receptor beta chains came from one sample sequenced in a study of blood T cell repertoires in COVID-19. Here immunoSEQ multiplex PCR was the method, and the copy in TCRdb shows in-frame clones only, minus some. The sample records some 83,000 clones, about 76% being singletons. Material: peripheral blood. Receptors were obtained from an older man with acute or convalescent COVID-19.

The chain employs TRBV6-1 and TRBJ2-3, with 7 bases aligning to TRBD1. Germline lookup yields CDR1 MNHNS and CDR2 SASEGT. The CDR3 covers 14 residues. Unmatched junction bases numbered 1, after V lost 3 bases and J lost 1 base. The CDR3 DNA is TGTGCCAGCAGTGATGGGACAGGCACAGATACGCAGTATTTT. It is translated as CASSDGTGTDTQYF.

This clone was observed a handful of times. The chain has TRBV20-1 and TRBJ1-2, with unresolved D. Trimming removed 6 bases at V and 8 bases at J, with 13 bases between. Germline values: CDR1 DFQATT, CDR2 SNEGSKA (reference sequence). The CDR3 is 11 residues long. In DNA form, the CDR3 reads TGCAGTGCGCCCTCGGAGAGAGGCTACACCTTC. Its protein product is CSAPSERGYTF.

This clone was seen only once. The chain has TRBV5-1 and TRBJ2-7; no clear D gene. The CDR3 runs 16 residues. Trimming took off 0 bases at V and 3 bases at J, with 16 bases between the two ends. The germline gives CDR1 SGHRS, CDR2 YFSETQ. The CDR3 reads CASSLAQAVSSYEQYF. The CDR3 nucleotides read TGCGCCAGCAGCTTGGCCCAAGCTGTGTCTAGCTACGAGCAGTACTTC.

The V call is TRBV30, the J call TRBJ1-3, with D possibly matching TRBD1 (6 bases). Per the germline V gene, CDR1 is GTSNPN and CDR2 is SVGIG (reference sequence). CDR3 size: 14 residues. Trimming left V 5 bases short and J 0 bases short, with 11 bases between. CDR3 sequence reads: CAWLQGRSGNTIYF. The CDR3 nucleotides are TGTGCCTGGTTGCAGGGGCGCTCTGGAAACACCATATATTTT.

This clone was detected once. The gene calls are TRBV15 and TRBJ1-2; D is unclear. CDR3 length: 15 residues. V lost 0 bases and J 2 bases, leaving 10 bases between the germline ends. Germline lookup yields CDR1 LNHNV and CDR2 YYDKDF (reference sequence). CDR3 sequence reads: CATSRETGLNYGYTF. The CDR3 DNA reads TGTGCCACCAGCAGAGAGACGGGGTTGAACTATGGCTACACCTTC.

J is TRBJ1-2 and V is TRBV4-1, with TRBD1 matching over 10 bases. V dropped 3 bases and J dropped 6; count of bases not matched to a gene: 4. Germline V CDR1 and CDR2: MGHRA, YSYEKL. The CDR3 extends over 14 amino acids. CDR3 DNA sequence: TGCGCCAGCAGCCAGGTCGGGACAGGGGATGGCTACACCTTC. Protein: CASSQVGTGDGYTF.

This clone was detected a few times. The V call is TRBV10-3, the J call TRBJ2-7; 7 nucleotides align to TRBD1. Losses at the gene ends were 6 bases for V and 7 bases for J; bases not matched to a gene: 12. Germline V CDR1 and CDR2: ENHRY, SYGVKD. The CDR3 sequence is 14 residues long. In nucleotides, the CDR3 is TGTGCCATCAGCGACATACAGGGGATCCGTGAGCAGTACTTC. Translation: CAISDIQGIREQYF.

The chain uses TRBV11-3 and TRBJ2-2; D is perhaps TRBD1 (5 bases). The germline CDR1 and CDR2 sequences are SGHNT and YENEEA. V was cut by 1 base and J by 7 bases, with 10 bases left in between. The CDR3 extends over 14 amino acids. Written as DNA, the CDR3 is TGTGCCAGCAGCTTAGCTAGGGGCATCGGGGAGCTGTTTTTT. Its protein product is CASSLARGIGELFF.

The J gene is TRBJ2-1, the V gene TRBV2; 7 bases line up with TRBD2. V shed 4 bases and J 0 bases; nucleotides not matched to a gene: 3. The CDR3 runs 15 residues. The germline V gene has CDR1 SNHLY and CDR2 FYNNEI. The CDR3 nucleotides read TGTGCCAGCAGTGTACTAGCGAGCTCCTACAATGAGCAGTTCTTC. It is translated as CASSVLASSYNEQFF.

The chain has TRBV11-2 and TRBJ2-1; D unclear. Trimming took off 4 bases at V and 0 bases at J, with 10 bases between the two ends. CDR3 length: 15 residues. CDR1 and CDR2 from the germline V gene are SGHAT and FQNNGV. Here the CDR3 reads CASSSLPFSYNEQFF. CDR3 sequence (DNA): TGTGCCAGCAGCTCACTACCTTTCTCCTACAATGAGCAGTTCTTC.

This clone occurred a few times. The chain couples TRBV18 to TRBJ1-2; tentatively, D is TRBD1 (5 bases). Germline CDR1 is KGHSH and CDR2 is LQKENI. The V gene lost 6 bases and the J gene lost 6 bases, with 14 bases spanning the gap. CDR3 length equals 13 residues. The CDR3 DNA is TGTGCCAGCTCTCCCCGGGGGTTAGATGGCTACACCTTC. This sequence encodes CASSPRGLDGYTF.

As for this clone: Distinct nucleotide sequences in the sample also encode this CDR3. In DNA form, the CDR3 reads TGTGCCAGCTCACCTCGGACAGGGGGCACAGATACGCAGTATTTT. Translating gives CASSPRTGGTDTQYF. The chain recombines TRBV18 with TRBJ2-3, with 9 bases fitting TRBD1. The CDR3 covers 15 residues. Losses at the gene ends were 3 bases for V and 1 base for J; bases not matched to a gene: 2. Germline V gives CDR1 KGHSH, CDR2 LQKENI.

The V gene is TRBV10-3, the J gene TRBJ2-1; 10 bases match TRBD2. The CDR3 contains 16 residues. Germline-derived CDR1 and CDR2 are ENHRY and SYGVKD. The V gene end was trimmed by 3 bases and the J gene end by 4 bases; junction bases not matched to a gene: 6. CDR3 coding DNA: TGTGCCATCAGTGACCCCGGACTAGCGGCATACAATGAGCAGTTCTTC. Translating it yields CAISDPGLAAYNEQFF.

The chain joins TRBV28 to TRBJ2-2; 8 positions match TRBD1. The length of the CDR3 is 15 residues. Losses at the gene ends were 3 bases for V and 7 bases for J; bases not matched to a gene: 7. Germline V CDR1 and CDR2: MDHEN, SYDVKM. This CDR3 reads CASSLGQGAVGELFF. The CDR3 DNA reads TGTGCCAGCAGTTTGGGTCAGGGGGCGGTCGGGGAGCTGTTTTTT.

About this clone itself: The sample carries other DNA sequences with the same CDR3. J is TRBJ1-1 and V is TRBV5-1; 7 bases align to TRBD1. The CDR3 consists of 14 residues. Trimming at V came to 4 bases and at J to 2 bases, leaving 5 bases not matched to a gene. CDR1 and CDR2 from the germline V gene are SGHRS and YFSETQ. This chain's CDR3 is CASSTGTANTEAFF. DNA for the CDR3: TGCGCCAGCAGCACAGGGACAGCTAACACTGAAGCTTTCTTT.

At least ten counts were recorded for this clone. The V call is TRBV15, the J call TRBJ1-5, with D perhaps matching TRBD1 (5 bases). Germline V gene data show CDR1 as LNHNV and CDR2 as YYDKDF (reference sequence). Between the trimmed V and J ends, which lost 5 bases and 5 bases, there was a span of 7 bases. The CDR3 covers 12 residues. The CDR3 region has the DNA TGTGCCACCAGCTTACAGGATCAGCCCCAGCATTTT. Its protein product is CATSLQDQPQHF.

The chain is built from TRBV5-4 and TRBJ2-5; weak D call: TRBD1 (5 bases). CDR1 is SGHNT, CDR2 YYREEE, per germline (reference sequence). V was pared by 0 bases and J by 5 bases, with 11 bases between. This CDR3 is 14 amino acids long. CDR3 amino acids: CASSLGQPQETQYF. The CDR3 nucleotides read TGTGCCAGCAGCTTGGGACAGCCCCAGGAGACCCAGTACTTC.

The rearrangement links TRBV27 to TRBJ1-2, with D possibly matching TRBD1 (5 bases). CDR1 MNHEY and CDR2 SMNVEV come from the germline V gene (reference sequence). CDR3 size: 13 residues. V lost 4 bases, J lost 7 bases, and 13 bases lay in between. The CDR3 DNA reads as TGTGCCAGCAGTTCAGGGAGGGACTTTGGCTACACCTTC. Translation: CASSSGRDFGYTF.

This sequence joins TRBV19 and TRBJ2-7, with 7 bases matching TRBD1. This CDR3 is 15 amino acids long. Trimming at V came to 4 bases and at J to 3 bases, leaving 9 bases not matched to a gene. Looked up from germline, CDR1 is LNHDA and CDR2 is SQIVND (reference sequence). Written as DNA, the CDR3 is TGTGCCAGTAGTACCTCGGGACAGCCGTACTACGAGCAGTACTTC. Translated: CASSTSGQPYYEQYF. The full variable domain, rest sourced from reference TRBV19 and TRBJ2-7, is DGGITQSPKYLFRKEGQNVTLSCEQNLNHDAMYWYRQDPGQGLRLIYYSQIVNDFQKGDIAEGYSVSREKKESFPLTVTSAQKNPTAFYLCASSTSGQPYYEQYFGPGTRLTVT.

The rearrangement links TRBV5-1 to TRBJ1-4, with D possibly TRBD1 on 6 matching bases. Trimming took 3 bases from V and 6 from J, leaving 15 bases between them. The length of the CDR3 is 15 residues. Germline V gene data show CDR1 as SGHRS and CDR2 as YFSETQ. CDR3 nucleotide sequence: TGCGCCAGCAGCTCGGGGGGGCAGGTATATGAAAAACTGTTTTTT. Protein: CASSSGGQVYEKLFF.

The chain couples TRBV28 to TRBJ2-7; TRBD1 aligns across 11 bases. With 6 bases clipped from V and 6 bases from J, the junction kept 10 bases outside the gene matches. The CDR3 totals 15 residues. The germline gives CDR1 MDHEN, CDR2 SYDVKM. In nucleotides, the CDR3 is TGTGCCAGCAGCCGAGGAGGGACAGGGGGTGGCGAGCAGTACTTC. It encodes CASSRGGTGGGEQYF. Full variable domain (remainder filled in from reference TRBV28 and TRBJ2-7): DVKVTQSSRYLVKRTGEKVFLECVQDMDHENMFWYRQDPGLGLRLIYFSYDVKMKEKGDIPEGYSVSREKKERFSLILESASTNQTSMYLCASSRGGTGGGEQYFGPGTRLTVT.

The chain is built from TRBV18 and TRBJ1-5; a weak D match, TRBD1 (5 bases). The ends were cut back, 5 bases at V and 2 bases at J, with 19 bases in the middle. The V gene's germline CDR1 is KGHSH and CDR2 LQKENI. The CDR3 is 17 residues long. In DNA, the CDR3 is TGTGCCAGCTCAGAGTCCCTCGGAGGGGCGGGCAATCAGCCCCAGCATTTT. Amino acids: CASSESLGGAGNQPQHF.

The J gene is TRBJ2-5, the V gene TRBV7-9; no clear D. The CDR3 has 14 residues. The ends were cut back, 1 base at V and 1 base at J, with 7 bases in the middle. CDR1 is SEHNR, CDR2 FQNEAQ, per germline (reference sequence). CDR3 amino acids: CASSLDDFQETQYF. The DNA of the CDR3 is TGTGCCAGCAGCTTAGATGACTTCCAAGAGACCCAGTACTTC.

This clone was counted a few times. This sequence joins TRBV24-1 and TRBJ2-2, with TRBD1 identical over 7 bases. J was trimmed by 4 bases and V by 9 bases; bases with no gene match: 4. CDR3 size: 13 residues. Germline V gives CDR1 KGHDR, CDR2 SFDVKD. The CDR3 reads CATSTGPTGELFF. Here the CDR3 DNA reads TGTGCCACCTCGACAGGGCCCACCGGGGAGCTGTTTTTT.

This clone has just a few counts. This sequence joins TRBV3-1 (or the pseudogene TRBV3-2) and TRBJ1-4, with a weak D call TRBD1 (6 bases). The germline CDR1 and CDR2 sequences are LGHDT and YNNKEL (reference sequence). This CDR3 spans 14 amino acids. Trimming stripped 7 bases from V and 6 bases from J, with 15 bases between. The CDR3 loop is CASTLGGADEKLFF. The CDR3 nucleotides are TGTGCCAGCACCCTTGGGGGGGCAGATGAAAAACTGTTTTTT.

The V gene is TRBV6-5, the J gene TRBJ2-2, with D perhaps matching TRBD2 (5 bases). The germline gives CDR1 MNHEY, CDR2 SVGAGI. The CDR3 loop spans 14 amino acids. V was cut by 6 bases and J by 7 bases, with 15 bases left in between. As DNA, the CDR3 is TGTGCCAGCAGAAACGGCGGACTTGTCGGGGAGCTGTTTTTT. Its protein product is CASRNGGLVGELFF.

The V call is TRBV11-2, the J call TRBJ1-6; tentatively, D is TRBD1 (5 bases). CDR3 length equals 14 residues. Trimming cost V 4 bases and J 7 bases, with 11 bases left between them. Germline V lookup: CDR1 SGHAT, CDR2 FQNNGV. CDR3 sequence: CASSWDLGNSPLHF. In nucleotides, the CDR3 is TGTGCCAGCAGCTGGGACTTAGGAAATTCACCCCTCCACTTT.